These T cell receptor beta chains were read from a single sample in a study of graft-versus-host responses after intestinal transplantation. Clones were read by immunoSEQ multiplex PCR, and TCRdb kept only the in-frame ones, dropping some. The data hold about 2,500 clones, with 90% to 95% observed a single time. The source was PBMCs, collected around 19 days after intestinal transplant. The receptors were gathered from a human patient who received an intestinal transplant, so some T cells may come from the graft donor. Each CDR3 is given with its conserved first and last residue. The D gene is left open where the match is weak. Clone size is not always given. Where it is, it says once, few, many or a class for expanded clones.

CDR3aa	CDR3nt	j_gene	d_gene	abundance	v_gene
CASSQDPRDTDYEQYF	TGTGCCAGCAGCCAAGATCCCCGGGACACCGACTACGAGCAGTACTTC	TRBJ2-7	NA	once	TRBV14
CASSPRLAGGQGTQYF	TGTGCCAGCAGCCCACGACTAGCGGGGGGGCAGGGGACCCAGTACTTC	TRBJ2-5	TRBD2	NA	TRBV7-2
CASSATGGSYNEQFF	TGTGCCAGCAGCGCGACAGGGGGCTCATACAATGAGCAGTTCTTC	TRBJ2-1	TRBD1	NA	TRBV9
CASSQALAENYNEQFF	TGCGCCAGCAGCCAAGCACTAGCGGAAAATTACAATGAGCAGTTCTTC	TRBJ2-1	TRBD2	NA	TRBV4-1
CAGREGRQETQYF	TGTGCCGGCAGAGAGGGTCGGCAAGAGACCCAGTACTTC	TRBJ2-5	NA	NA	TRBV7-9
CAITEAPWHGYTF	TGTGCCATCACAGAAGCACCATGGCATGGCTACACCTTC	TRBJ1-2	NA	NA	TRBV28
CASSVVGLAGEEDTQYF	TGTGCCAGCAGCGTGGTCGGACTAGCGGGGGAGGAAGATACGCAGTATTTT	TRBJ2-3	TRBD2	once	TRBV11-2
CASSSPPEGWETQYF	TGTGCCAGCAGTTCGCCACCCGAGGGATGGGAGACCCAGTACTTC	TRBJ2-5	NA	NA	TRBV6-1
CASSILEGAEQFF	TGTGCCAGTAGTATTCTGGAGGGGGCTGAGCAGTTCTTC	TRBJ2-1	NA	NA	TRBV19
CASSTSLNTEAFF	TGTGCCAGCAGCACTTCTCTGAACACTGAAGCTTTCTTT	TRBJ1-1	NA	NA	TRBV5-6
CASSLGLTGTPRDTEAFF	TGTGCCAGCAGTTTGGGTCTTACCGGGACACCGAGGGACACTGAAGCTTTCTTT	TRBJ1-1	NA	NA	TRBV28
CASSLSDREITDTQYF	TGTGCCAGCAGTTTATCGGACAGGGAAATCACAGATACGCAGTATTTT	TRBJ2-3	TRBD1	NA	TRBV27
CASSEATGSGNTIYF	TGTGCCAGCAGTGAAGCGACAGGGTCCGGAAACACCATATATTTT	TRBJ1-3	TRBD1	few	TRBV6-1
CASSLEGPGVGNEKLFF	TGCGCCAGCAGCTTGGAGGGGCCCGGCGTCGGTAATGAAAAACTGTTTTTT	TRBJ1-4	NA	NA	TRBV5-1
CASSPPRGSGNSTDTQYF	TGTGCCAGCTCACCACCGCGGGGTAGCGGAAATAGCACAGATACGCAGTATTTT	TRBJ2-3	NA	NA	TRBV18
CASGETAGAEKLFF	TGTGCCAGCGGAGAGACAGCCGGAGCTGAAAAACTGTTTTTT	TRBJ1-4	NA	NA	TRBV2
CASRGGYTYNQPQHF	TGTGCCAGCAGGGGGGGTTACACCTACAATCAGCCCCAGCATTTT	TRBJ1-5	NA	once	TRBV6-1
CASSGQALSGANVLTF	TGTGCCAGCAGTGGGCAGGCCCTCTCTGGGGCCAACGTCCTGACTTTC	TRBJ2-6	NA	NA	TRBV2
CSVPGGGYGYTF	TGCAGCGTTCCAGGGGGAGGCTATGGCTACACCTTC	TRBJ1-2	TRBD1	NA	TRBV29-1
CASSPGTGAYEQYF	TGTGCCAGCAGCCCCGGGACAGGGGCGTACGAGCAGTACTTC	TRBJ2-7	TRBD1	NA	TRBV9
CASSPPPTAGVKTGELFF	TGTGCCAGCTCACCGCCACCCACGGCGGGAGTGAAGACCGGGGAGCTGTTTTTT	TRBJ2-2	TRBD2	NA	TRBV18
CASRPGVEGTEAFF	TGTGCCAGCAGACCGGGAGTCGAGGGAACTGAAGCTTTCTTT	TRBJ1-1	NA	NA	TRBV6-5
CASSKDNYEQYF	TGTGCCAGCAGCAAGGACAACTACGAGCAGTACTTC	TRBJ2-7	NA	NA	TRBV7-9
CATALAGETDTQYF	TGCGCCACCGCGCTAGCGGGTGAAACAGATACGCAGTATTTT	TRBJ2-3	TRBD2	once	TRBV5-1
CASSPGQGTTNEKLFF	TGTGCCAGCAGCCCCGGACAGGGAACAACTAATGAAAAACTGTTTTTT	TRBJ1-4	TRBD1	NA	TRBV7-9
CASSSLTGISYEQYF	TGTGCCAGCAGCTCTCTGACAGGGATTTCCTACGAGCAGTACTTC	TRBJ2-7	TRBD1	NA	TRBV7-8
CASSSSLSGNTIYF	TGTGCCAGCAGTTCAAGCCTCTCTGGAAACACCATATATTTT	TRBJ1-3	NA	NA	TRBV27
CATSGRGEAQPQHF	TGTGCCACCAGCGGCAGGGGGGAGGCACAGCCCCAGCATTTT	TRBJ1-5	TRBD1	NA	TRBV15
CASSLATGGNYEQYF	TGTGCCAGCAGCTTAGCGACAGGGGGTAACTACGAGCAGTACTTC	TRBJ2-7	TRBD1	NA	TRBV7-6
CASSFAPGTGASYEQYF	TGTGCCAGCAGCTTCGCACCCGGGACAGGGGCCTCCTACGAGCAGTACTTC	TRBJ2-7	TRBD1	once	TRBV7-9
CASSRLELTGNTQYF	TGCGCCAGCAGCCGGCTCGAACTTACGGGAAATACGCAGTATTTT	TRBJ2-3	NA	NA	TRBV5-1
CASSVHRDRTDFYGYTF	TGTGCCAGCAGTGTTCACCGGGACAGGACCGACTTCTATGGCTACACCTTC	TRBJ1-2	TRBD1	NA	TRBV6-1
CASSRGQGAGELFF	TGTGCCAGCAGCCGAGGACAGGGGGCCGGGGAGCTGTTTTTT	TRBJ2-2	TRBD1	NA	TRBV4-2
CASSPPGQGGSEQYF	TGTGCCAGCTCACCACCCGGACAGGGGGGCTCCGAGCAGTACTTC	TRBJ2-7	TRBD1	NA	TRBV18
CASSLSLGGSQRNTIYF	TGTGCCAGCAGTTTATCGTTAGGGGGATCACAACGAAACACCATATATTTT	TRBJ1-3	NA	NA	TRBV28